One sample yielded the 18 T cell receptor beta chains listed below, sequenced in a study of T cell clusters in autoimmune cytopenias (dated 2019 in TCRdb). Each sample's TRB amplification started from around 230 ng of peripheral blood genomic DNA, which corresponds to tens of thousands of genome equivalents. For sequencing, an Illumina MiSeq was employed. TRB rearrangements were amplified by multiplex PCR using a touch-down protocol with TRB-A and TRB-B primer pools mixed in one tube. Each entry corresponds to one CDR3 protein sequence from reads that TCRdb reprocessed, and DNA is not given. This sample's table carries fewer than 10,000 distinct CDR3 sequences. The top ten constitute around 8.7% of the sample. The material sequenced was peripheral blood. The source of these receptors is a human donor with an autoimmune cytopenia or autoimmune hepatitis (not recorded which).

The J gene is TRBJ1-1, the V gene TRBV12-3 or TRBV12-4; TCRdb picks TRBD1, but there is no DNA to check that call. The CDR3 runs to 15 residues. CDR3 sequence: CASSLEGAGLRRAFF.

The chain couples TRBV6-1 to TRBJ2-6. The germline CDR1 and CDR2 sequences are MNHNS and SASEGT. The CDR3 covers 14 residues. CDR3: CASSEGSGANVLTF.

Judged by frequency, this clonotype is medium-sized. The J gene is TRBJ1-2, the V gene TRBV19; no DNA is available, so the TRBD1 call from TCRdb remains unchecked. From germline, CDR1 is LNHDA and CDR2 SQIVND (reference sequence). CDR3 length: 15 residues. The CDR3 reads CASSIDRETNYGYTF.

In terms of frequency, this clonotype is medium-sized (0.01 to 0.1%). This rearrangement joins TRBV15 to TRBJ2-3; TCRdb indicates TRBD1, and absent DNA this call remains unverified. Germline V gene data show CDR1 as LNHNV and CDR2 as YYDKDF (reference sequence). CDR3 length equals 15 residues. CDR3 amino acids: CATSRGGQGHGTQYF.

The J gene is TRBJ2-2, the V gene TRBV28. The CDR3 has 15 residues. Germline V CDR1 and CDR2: MDHEN, SYDVKM. The CDR3 region is CASSLWLANTGELFF.

This chain connects TRBV7-2 to TRBJ2-1. The CDR3 has 17 residues. The germline CDR1 and CDR2 sequences are SGHTA and FQGNSA. CDR3 sequence: CASSLSTSGRTYNEQFF. The entire variable domain, with the rest obtained from reference TRBV7-2 and TRBJ2-1, is as follows: GAGVSQSPSNKVTEKGKDVELRCDPISGHTALYWYRQSLGQGLEFLIYFQGNSAPDKSGLPSDRFSAERTGGSVSTLTIQRTQQEDSAVYLCASSLSTSGRTYNEQFFGPGTRLTVL.

This chain joins TRBV10-3 and TRBJ2-1; lacking DNA, the TRBD2 call made by TCRdb goes unchecked. The CDR3 covers 13 residues. In germline, CDR1 is ENHRY, CDR2 SYGVKD. This chain's CDR3 is CAISKEREGEQFF.

In terms of frequency, this clonotype is medium-sized. The chain links TRBV19 to TRBJ2-2; the TCRdb D gene call, TRBD1, has no DNA to confirm it. CDR3 length: 14 amino acids. CDR1 LNHDA and CDR2 SQIVND come from the germline V gene (reference sequence). Here the CDR3 reads CASSPDSYTGELFF.

Its frequency marks this clonotype as medium-sized. The chain has TRBV19 and TRBJ2-6. The V gene's germline CDR1 is LNHDA and CDR2 SQIVND (reference sequence). The CDR3 is 15 residues long. The CDR3 spells CASSNGGSGANVLTF.

This chain links TRBV6-1 with TRBJ1-5; as DNA is missing, the TRBD1 call by TCRdb cannot be tested. CDR1 is MNHNS, CDR2 SASEGT, per germline. CDR3 length equals 16 residues. CDR3 region: CASSEGGRVGDQPQHF.

By frequency, this clonotype registers medium-sized. J is TRBJ1-2 and V is TRBV19; there is no DNA to check the TCRdb D call of TRBD1. CDR3 length equals 14 residues. Germline V gene sequence: CDR1 LNHDA, CDR2 SQIVND (reference sequence). This CDR3 is CASRLGGADYGYTF.

This clonotype is classed as medium-sized (0.01 to 0.1%) by frequency. The V and J genes are TRBV30 and TRBJ1-6. The germline CDR1 and CDR2 sequences are GTSNPN and SVGIG (reference sequence). The CDR3 has 12 residues. CDR3 region: CAWSKTDSPLHF.

The J gene is TRBJ1-1, the V gene TRBV30. The germline V gene encodes CDR1 GTSNPN and CDR2 SVGIG (reference sequence). This CDR3 is 13 amino acids long. CDR3 loop: CAWSVEFGTEAFF.

CDR3 sequence: CARQQGTGEGGDFNSPLHF. V and J are TRBV2 and TRBJ1-6; TCRdb reports TRBD1, a call that lacks DNA to check it against. Looked up from germline, CDR1 is SNHLY and CDR2 is FYNNEI. The CDR3 covers 19 residues.

The chain couples TRBV7-6 to TRBJ1-2. The V gene's germline CDR1 is SGHVS and CDR2 FNYEAQ. The CDR3 is 14 amino acids. The chain's CDR3 is CASSHMDRTNGYTF. The entire variable domain, with the rest obtained from reference TRBV7-6 and TRBJ1-2, is as follows: GAGVSQSPRYKVTKRGQDVALRCDPISGHVSLYWYRQALGQGPEFLTYFNYEAQQDKSGLPNDRFSAERPEGSISTLTIQRTEQRDSAMYRCASSHMDRTNGYTFGSGTRLTVV.

The rearrangement links TRBV12-3 or TRBV12-4 to TRBJ1-4; TCRdb's assignment of TRBD1 cannot be checked, as there is no DNA. The CDR3 is made up of 14 amino acids. CDR3 region: CASSPSREAQKLFF.

Here the CDR3 reads CASSLRDRGGETEAFF. The V call is TRBV13, the J call TRBJ1-1; there is no DNA to check the TCRdb D call of TRBD1. Germline lookup yields CDR1 PRHDT and CDR2 FYEKMQ (reference sequence). This CDR3 is 16 amino acids long.

The chain links TRBV27 to TRBJ1-5. CDR1 and CDR2 from the germline V gene are MNHEY and SMNVEV (reference sequence). The CDR3 contains 16 residues. The CDR3 sequence is CASSFQGTSSDQPQHF.